One sample yielded the 16 T cell receptor beta chains listed below, sequenced in a study of control samples from healthy donors and cancer patients. Sequencing was performed with immunoSEQ multiplex PCR; in TCRdb, only in-frame clones are kept and a portion is missing. The data contain 80,000 to 100,000 clones, 80% to 95% of them singletons. Sample: blood. The receptor set was obtained from a human donor in good health. The donor label of this sample is uncertain.

The chain is built from TRBV27 and TRBJ2-5; D gene unclear. Germline V gene sequence: CDR1 MNHEY, CDR2 SMNVEV (reference sequence). The CDR3 is 13 residues long. V was cut by 4 bases and J by 2 bases, with 8 bases left in between. CDR3 sequence: CASSSRRQETQYF. The CDR3 DNA reads TGTGCCAGCAGTTCCCGGCGACAAGAGACCCAGTACTTC.

V and J are TRBV6-5 and TRBJ1-5, with D possibly being TRBD1 (6 bases). This CDR3 comprises 15 residues. In germline, CDR1 is MNHEY, CDR2 SVGAGI. V lost 7 bases, J lost 0 bases, and 13 bases lay in between. CDR3 in DNA: TGTGCCAGCATCGAAGGGGGGGGTAGCAATCAGCCCCAGCATTTT. Protein product: CASIEGGGSNQPQHF.

This clone was counted between two and nine times. CDR3 residues: CASSLNLPGQGNTEAFF. CDR3 coding DNA: TGCGCCAGCAGCCTAAACCTGCCGGGACAGGGGAACACTGAAGCTTTCTTT. The rearrangement links TRBV4-3 to TRBJ1-1, with 9 bases identical to TRBD1. V shed 4 bases, J shed 1 base, and the junction held 10 bases outside the gene matches. CDR1 and CDR2 (germline): LGHNA, YSLEER. The CDR3 length is 17 residues.

The V and J genes are TRBV7-2 and TRBJ2-3; 7 bases match TRBD2. CDR3 length: 15 residues. Germline trimming cut 1 base from V and 2 bases from J; bases unmatched to any gene: 3. Germline V lookup: CDR1 SGHTA, CDR2 FQGNSA. CDR3 nucleotide sequence: TGTGCCAGCAGCTTAGTCGGGGGGAACACAGATACGCAGTATTTT. It yields the protein CASSLVGGNTDTQYF.

The chain uses TRBV21-1 and TRBJ2-7. TRBV21-1 corresponds to a pseudogene. CDR3 length: 12 residues. As DNA, the CDR3 is TGTGCCAGCAGCAATGGAAACTACGAGCAGTACTTC. It translates to CASSNGNYEQYF.

V is TRBV29-1 and J is TRBJ2-1; no clear D gene. CDR3 length: 15 residues. Deletions cut 7 bases from V and 2 bases from J, with 18 bases between. Germline-derived CDR1 and CDR2 are SQVTM and ANQGSEA. Written as DNA, the CDR3 is TGCAGCGCCGGGTCTGGGGTCTTAACCTACAATGAGCAGTTCTTC. Protein sequence: CSAGSGVLTYNEQFF.

About this clone itself: Sequence at one end of the junction differs from germline and may be a read error. This rearrangement joins TRBV29-1 to TRBJ1-1, with 7 bases matching TRBD1. The CDR3 has 11 residues. The V gene's germline CDR1 is SQVTM and CDR2 ANQGSEA. CDR3 region: CSGGVNTEAFF. DNA of the CDR3: TGTTCAGGGGGGGTGAACACTGAAGCTTTCTTT.

The chain carries TRBV6-6 and TRBJ1-3, with unresolved D. The CDR3 runs to 15 residues. From germline, CDR1 is MNHNY and CDR2 SVGAGI (reference sequence). Trimming cost V 5 bases and J 0 bases, with 11 bases left between them. CDR3 protein: CASSPYTSSGNTIYF. Here the CDR3 DNA reads TGTGCCAGCAGTCCCTACACCAGCTCTGGAAACACCATATATTTT.

A word on this clone: Germline and junction disagree at one end, which may indicate a read error. Within the sample, other DNA sequences also encode this same CDR3. The J gene is TRBJ2-7, the V gene TRBV27, with no clear D. The CDR3 spans 14 residues. Per germline, CDR1 MNHEY and CDR2 SMNVEV (reference sequence). CDR3 DNA sequence: TGTGCCAGCAGCTTATTTCCGTACTCCTACGAGCAGTACTTC. As protein: CASSLFPYSYEQYF.

The chain recombines TRBV19 with TRBJ1-3; unclear D gene. With 4 bases removed from V and 0 bases from J, the gap between germline ends came to 13 bases. CDR1 and CDR2 (germline): LNHDA, SQIVND (reference sequence). This CDR3 has 16 amino acids. The CDR3: CASSNEWRGSGNTIYF. The CDR3 region has the DNA TGTGCCAGTAGTAATGAGTGGCGGGGCTCTGGAAACACCATATATTTT.

This chain connects TRBV7-8 to TRBJ1-1, with no clear D. CDR3 length equals 15 residues. The germline V gene has CDR1 SGHVS and CDR2 FQNEAQ. V dropped 5 bases and J dropped 0 bases, with 13 bases sitting between them. The CDR3 protein is CASSLSETVNTEAFF. CDR3 in DNA: TGTGCCAGCAGCCTGTCCGAGACGGTGAACACTGAAGCTTTCTTT.

The J gene is TRBJ2-2, the V gene TRBV5-1, with D perhaps matching TRBD1 or TRBD2 (7 bases each). Germline V gives CDR1 SGHRS, CDR2 YFSETQ. The CDR3 spans 17 residues. V lost 6 bases to trimming and J lost 6 bases, with 24 bases between them. The CDR3 coding sequence is TGCGCCAGCACCCACGGCGCGACAGGGAGGGTGGCCGGGGAGCTGTTTTTT. Amino acids: CASTHGATGRVAGELFF.

The chain has TRBV27 and TRBJ1-5; 9 positions agree with TRBD1. Germline-derived CDR1 and CDR2 are MNHEY and SMNVEV (reference sequence). There are 15 residues in the CDR3. The ends lost 5 bases at V and 4 bases at J; junction bases unmatched: 6. The CDR3 loop is CASSLRDRDNQPQHF. In DNA form, the CDR3 reads TGTGCCAGCAGTCTGAGGGACAGGGATAATCAGCCCCAGCATTTT.

The chain combines TRBV12-5 with TRBJ1-5, with 9 bases matching TRBD1. The CDR3 runs 14 residues. Germline V gives CDR1 LGHNT, CDR2 FRNRAP. The junction had 3 bases not matched to a gene; V was cut back by 4 bases and J by 5 bases. The CDR3 reads CASGSDRGYQPQHF. The CDR3 DNA reads TGTGCTAGTGGTTCTGACAGGGGGTATCAGCCCCAGCATTTT.

This chain joins TRBV25-1 and TRBJ1-2; 8 bases are a match to TRBD1. This CDR3 comprises 15 residues. Germline trimming cut 2 bases from V and 4 bases from J; bases unmatched to any gene: 6. CDR1 and CDR2 from the germline V gene are MGHDK and SYGVNS. The DNA for the CDR3 is TGTGCCAGCAGTGAACAGGGGGCTAGTACCTATGGCTACACCTTC. As protein: CASSEQGASTYGYTF.

J is TRBJ2-3 and V is TRBV5-4; D possibly corresponds to TRBD1 (5 bases). The CDR3 totals 15 residues. V lost 5 bases and J lost 0, with 13 bases in between. The germline CDR1 and CDR2 sequences are SGHNT and YYREEE (reference sequence). The CDR3 is CASSLGAASTDTQYF. The DNA for the CDR3 is TGTGCCAGCAGTTTAGGGGCAGCTAGCACAGATACGCAGTATTTT.